Below are 2 T cell receptor beta chains sequenced from a single sample in a study of T cells in Graves' hyperthyroidism and ophthalmopathy. Using RNA transcripts as the source, TCR beta CDR3 regions were amplified. Primed by the HTBI set, a first-round RT-PCR was run on the TCR CDR3. MiXCR was run by TCRdb on the multiplex PCR reads, yielding one entry per CDR3 protein. This sample has under 250,000 distinct CDR3 sequences, with over 20% found just once. Sequencing was done on a sample of blood. Every receptor here comes from a woman aged 40 to 55 with Graves' ophthalmopathy.

The J gene is TRBJ2-5, the V gene TRBV9, with 9 positions matching TRBD2. Looked up from germline, CDR1 is SGDLS and CDR2 is YYNGEE. The J segment lost 5 bases and the V segment lost 4 bases, leaving 6 bases of the junction unmatched. The CDR3 contains 14 residues. The CDR3 region has the DNA TGTGCCAGCAGCCCCGGGACTAGCTTGGAGACCCAGTACTTC. Its protein product is CASSPGTSLETQYF.

The sample holds a few counts of this clonotype. This chain connects TRBV6-5 to TRBJ1-1; D not resolved. Trimming shortened V by 2 bases and J by 4 bases, and 8 bases separated the two germline ends. CDR3 size: 13 residues. Looked up from germline, CDR1 is MNHEY and CDR2 is SVGAGI. CDR3 loop: CASSYPSSTEAFF. Written as DNA, the CDR3 is TGTGCCAGCAGTTACCCCTCTAGCACTGAAGCTTTCTTT.